Included here is one T cell receptor beta chain sequence, with context. Only in-frame clones appear in the TCRdb table, and some are missing; sequencing was by immunoSEQ multiplex PCR. Of under 20,000 clones in the sample, roughly 69% were seen once. The entry originates in a study of OX40 agonist ivuxolimab in advanced cancers. This CDR3 has 16 residues. Trimming left V 4 bases short and J 6 bases short, with 22 bases between. Germline V lookup: CDR1 SGHKS, CDR2 YYEKEE (reference sequence). This sample comprised CD4+ or CD8+ T cells sorted from blood, obtained in a trial of the OX40 agonist ivuxolimab. The TCR sequence derives from an adult with an advanced solid tumor such as melanoma, head and neck, liver or kidney cancer. The chain uses TRBV5-5 and TRBJ1-1; possible D gene TRBD1, 5 bases. Written as DNA, the CDR3 is TGTGCCAGCAGCGGGGTTTCGGCGGGACTTAGCGCTGAAGCTTTCTTT. Translation gives CASSGVSAGLSAEAFF. The full variable domain, its missing parts supplied by reference TRBV5-5 and TRBJ1-1, is DAGVTQSPTHLIKTRGQQVTLRCSPISGHKSVSWYQQVLGQGPQFIFQYYEKEERGRGNFPDRFSARQFPNYSSELNVNALLLGDSALYLCASSGVSAGLSAEAFFGQGTRLTVV.